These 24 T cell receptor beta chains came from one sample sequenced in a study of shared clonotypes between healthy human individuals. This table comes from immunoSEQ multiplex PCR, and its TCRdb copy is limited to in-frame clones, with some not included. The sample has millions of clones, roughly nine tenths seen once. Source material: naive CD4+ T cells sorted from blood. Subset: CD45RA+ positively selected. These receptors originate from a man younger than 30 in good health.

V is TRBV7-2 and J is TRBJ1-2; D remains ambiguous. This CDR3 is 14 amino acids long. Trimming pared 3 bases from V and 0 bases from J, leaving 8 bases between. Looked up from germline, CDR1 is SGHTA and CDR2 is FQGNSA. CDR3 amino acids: CASSFRASNYGYTF. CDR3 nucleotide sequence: TGTGCCAGCAGCTTCCGGGCTTCTAACTATGGCTACACCTTC. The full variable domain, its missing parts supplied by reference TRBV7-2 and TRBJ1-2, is GAGVSQSPSNKVTEKGKDVELRCDPISGHTALYWYRQSLGQGLEFLIYFQGNSAPDKSGLPSDRFSAERTGGSVSTLTIQRTQQEDSAVYLCASSFRASNYGYTFGSGTRLTVV.

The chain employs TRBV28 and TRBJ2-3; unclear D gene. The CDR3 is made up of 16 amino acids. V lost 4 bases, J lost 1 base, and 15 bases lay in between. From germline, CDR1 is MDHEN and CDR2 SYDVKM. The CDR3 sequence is CASSSPAVPRTDTQYF. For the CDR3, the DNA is TGTGCCAGCAGTTCTCCCGCGGTCCCCCGCACAGATACGCAGTATTTT.

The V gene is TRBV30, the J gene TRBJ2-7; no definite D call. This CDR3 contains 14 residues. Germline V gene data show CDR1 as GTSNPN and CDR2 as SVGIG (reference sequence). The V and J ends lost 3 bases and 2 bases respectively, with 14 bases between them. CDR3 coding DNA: TGTGCCTGGAGGCAACAGCAAGTACCCTACGAGCAGTACTTC. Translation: CAWRQQQVPYEQYF.

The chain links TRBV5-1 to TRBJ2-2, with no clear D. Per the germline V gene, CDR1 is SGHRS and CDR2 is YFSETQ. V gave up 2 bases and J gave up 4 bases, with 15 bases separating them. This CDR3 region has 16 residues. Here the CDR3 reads CASSFFRLEVTGELFF. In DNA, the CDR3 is TGCGCCAGCAGCTTCTTCCGTCTTGAGGTCACCGGGGAGCTGTTTTTT.

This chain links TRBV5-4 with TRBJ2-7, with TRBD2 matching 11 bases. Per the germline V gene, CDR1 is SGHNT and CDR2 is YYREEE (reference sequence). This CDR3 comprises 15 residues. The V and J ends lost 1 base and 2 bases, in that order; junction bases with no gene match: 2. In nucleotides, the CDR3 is TGTGCCAGCAGCTTGACGACTAGCGGGACCTACGAGCAGTACTTC. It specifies CASSLTTSGTYEQYF.

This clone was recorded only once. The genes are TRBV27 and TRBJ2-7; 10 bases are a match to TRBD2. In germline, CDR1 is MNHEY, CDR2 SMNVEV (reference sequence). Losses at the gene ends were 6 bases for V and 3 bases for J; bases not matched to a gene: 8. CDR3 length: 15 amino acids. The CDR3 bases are TGTGCCAGCAGGTCTACAGCGGGGGGGATCTACGAGCAGTACTTC. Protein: CASRSTAGGIYEQYF.

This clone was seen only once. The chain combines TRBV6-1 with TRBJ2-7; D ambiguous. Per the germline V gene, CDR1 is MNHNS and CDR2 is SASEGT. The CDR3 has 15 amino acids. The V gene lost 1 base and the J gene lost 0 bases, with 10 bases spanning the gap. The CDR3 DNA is TGTGCCAGCAGTGAAGAATGGCGCAGCTCCTACGAGCAGTACTTC. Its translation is CASSEEWRSSYEQYF.

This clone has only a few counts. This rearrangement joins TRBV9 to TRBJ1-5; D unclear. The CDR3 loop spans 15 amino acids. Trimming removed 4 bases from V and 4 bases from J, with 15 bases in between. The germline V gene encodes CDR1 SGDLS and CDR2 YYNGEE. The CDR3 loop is CASSPPLSQNQPQHF. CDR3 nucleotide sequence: TGTGCCAGCAGCCCCCCCTTGTCGCAAAATCAGCCCCAGCATTTT.

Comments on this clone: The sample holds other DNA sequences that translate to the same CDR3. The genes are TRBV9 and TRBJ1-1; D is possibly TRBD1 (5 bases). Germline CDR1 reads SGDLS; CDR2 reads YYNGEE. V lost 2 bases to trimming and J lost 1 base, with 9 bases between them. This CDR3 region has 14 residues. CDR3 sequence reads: CASSVGTENTEAFF. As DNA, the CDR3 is TGTGCCAGCAGCGTCGGGACGGAGAACACTGAAGCTTTCTTT.

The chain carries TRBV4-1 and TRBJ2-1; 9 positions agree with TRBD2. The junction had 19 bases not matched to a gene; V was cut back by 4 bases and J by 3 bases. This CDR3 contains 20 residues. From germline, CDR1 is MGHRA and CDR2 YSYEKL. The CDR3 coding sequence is TGCGCCAGCAGCCCGAAACAGGGGACTAGCTTGTCATCATTCTACAATGAGCAGTTCTTC. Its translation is CASSPKQGTSLSSFYNEQFF.

CDR3 sequence reads: CAWDRDFYEQYF. CDR3 DNA: TGTGCCTGGGACAGAGACTTCTACGAGCAGTACTTC. The chain combines TRBV30 with TRBJ2-7; perhaps TRBD1 as D (5 bases). This CDR3 is 12 amino acids long. The germline gives CDR1 GTSNPN, CDR2 SVGIG (reference sequence). V was clipped by 5 bases and J by 3 bases, with 11 bases between them.

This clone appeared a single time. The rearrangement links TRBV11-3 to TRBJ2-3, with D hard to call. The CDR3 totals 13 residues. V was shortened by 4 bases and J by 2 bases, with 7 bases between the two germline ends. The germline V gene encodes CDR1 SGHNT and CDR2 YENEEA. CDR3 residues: CASSSRITDTQYF. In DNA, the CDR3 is TGTGCCAGCAGCTCCCGAATCACAGATACGCAGTATTTT.

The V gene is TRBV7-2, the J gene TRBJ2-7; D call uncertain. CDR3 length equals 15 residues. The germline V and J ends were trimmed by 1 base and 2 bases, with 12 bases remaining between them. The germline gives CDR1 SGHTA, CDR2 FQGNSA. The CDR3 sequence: CASSLVGSSPYEQYF. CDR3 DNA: TGTGCCAGCAGCTTAGTGGGATCGAGCCCCTACGAGCAGTACTTC.

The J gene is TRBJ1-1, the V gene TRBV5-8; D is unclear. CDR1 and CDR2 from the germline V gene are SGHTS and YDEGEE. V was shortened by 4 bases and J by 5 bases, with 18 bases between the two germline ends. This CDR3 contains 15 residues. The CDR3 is CASSLLTTVLTEAFF. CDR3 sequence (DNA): TGTGCCAGCAGCCTACTTACCACAGTCCTGACTGAAGCTTTCTTT.

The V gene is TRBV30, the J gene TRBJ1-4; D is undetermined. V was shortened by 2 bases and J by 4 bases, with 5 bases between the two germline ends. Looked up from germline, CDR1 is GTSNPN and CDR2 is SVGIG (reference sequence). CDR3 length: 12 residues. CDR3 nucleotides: TGTGCCTGGAGTTTCTTTAATGAAAAACTGTTTTTT. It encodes CAWSFFNEKLFF.

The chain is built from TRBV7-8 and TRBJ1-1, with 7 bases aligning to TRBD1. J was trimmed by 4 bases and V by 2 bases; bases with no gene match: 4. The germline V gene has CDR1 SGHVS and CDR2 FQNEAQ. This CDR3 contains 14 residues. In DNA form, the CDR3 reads TGTGCCAGCAGCTTAAAACAGGGGAGCACTGAAGCTTTCTTT. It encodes CASSLKQGSTEAFF.

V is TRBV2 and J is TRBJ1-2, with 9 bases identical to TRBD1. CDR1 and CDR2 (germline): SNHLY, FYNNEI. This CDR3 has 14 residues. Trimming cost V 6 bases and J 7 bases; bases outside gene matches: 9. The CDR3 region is CASSRDREESGYTF. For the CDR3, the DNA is TGTGCCAGCAGCCGGGACAGGGAAGAAAGTGGCTACACCTTC. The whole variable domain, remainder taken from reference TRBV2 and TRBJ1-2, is EPEVTQTPSHQVTQMGQEVILRCVPISNHLYFYWYRQILGQKVEFLVSFYNNEISEKSEIFDDQFSVERPDGSNFTLKIRSTKLEDSAMYFCASSRDREESGYTFGSGTRLTVV.

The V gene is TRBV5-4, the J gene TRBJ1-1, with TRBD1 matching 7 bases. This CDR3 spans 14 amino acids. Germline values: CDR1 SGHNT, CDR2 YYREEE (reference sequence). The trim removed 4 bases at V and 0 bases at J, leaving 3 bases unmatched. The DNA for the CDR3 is TGTGCCAGCAGCCCCACAGGGGTGAACACTGAAGCTTTCTTT. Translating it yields CASSPTGVNTEAFF.

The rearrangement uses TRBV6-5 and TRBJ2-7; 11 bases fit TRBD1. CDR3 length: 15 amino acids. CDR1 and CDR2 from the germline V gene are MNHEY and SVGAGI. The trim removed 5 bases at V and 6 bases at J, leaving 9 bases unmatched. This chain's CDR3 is CASSRGRTGGSEQYF. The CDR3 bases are TGTGCCAGCAGTCGGGGTCGGACAGGGGGCTCCGAGCAGTACTTC.

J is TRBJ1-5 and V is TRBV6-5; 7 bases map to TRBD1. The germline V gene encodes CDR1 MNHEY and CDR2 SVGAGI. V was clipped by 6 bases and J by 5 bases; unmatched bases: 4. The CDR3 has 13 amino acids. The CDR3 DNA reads TGTGCCAGCAGAGGACAGGTTCATCAGCCCCAGCATTTT. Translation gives CASRGQVHQPQHF.

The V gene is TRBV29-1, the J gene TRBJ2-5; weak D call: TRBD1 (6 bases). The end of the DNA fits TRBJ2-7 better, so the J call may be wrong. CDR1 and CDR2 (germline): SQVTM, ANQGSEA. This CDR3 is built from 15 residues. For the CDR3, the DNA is TGCAGCGTGAGTCACAGGGAGTCTGGGACCTACGAGCAGTACTTC. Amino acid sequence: CSVSHRESGTYEQYF.

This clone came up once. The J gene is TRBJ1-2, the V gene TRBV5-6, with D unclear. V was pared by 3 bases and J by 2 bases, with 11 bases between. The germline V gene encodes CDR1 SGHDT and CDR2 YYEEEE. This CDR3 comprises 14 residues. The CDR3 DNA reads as TGTGCCAGCAGCTCGATGGCGGGAAACTATGGCTACACCTTC. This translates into CASSSMAGNYGYTF.

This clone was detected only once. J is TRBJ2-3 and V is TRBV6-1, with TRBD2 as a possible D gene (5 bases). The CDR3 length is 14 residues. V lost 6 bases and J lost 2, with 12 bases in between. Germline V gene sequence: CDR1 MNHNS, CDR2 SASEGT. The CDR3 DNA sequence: TGTGCCAGCAGAACCCGGGGTGTCACAGATACGCAGTATTTT. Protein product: CASRTRGVTDTQYF.

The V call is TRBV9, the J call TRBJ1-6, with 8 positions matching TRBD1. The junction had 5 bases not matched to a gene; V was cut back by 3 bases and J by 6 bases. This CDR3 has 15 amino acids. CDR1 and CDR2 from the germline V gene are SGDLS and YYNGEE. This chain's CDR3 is CASSGTGITNSPLHF. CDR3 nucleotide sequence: TGTGCCAGCAGCGGGACAGGGATTACTAATTCACCCCTCCACTTT.